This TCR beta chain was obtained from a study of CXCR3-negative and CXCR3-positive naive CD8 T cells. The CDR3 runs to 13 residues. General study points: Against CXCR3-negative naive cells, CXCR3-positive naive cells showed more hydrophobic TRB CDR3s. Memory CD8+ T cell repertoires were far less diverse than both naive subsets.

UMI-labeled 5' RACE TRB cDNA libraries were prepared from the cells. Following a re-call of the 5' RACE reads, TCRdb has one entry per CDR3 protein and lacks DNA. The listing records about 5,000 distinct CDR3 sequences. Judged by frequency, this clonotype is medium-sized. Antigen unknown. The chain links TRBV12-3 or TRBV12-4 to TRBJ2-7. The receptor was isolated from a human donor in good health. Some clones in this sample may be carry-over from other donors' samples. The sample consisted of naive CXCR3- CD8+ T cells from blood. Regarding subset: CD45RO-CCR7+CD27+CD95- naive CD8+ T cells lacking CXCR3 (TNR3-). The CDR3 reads CASSFMGDGEQYF.